This TCR beta chain was sequenced for a study of TIL therapy for anti-PD-1-resistant metastatic lung cancer. Turning to the study itself: Several tumors were EGFR-mutant and two were ALK-rearranged.

Sequencing used immunoSEQ v3. The method was immunoSEQ multiplex PCR; TCRdb's version includes in-frame clones alone and lacks a portion of them. Among 2,000 to 2,500 clones listed, about 73% were seen once. Germline-derived CDR1 and CDR2 are MNHEY and SVGAGI. V trimming: 2 bases; J trimming: 7 bases; junction bases outside the gene matches: 8. The CDR3 has 14 amino acids. Time point given: pre-treatment sample, taken before nivolumab and TIL therapy. Pleural nodules or supraclavicular lymph nodes made up most of the excised metastases sampled. This chain uses TRBV6-5 with TRBJ2-7; 7 positions agree with TRBD1. The source was tumor tissue, collected at baseline. This TCR was recovered from a person between 25 and 80 years old with non-small cell lung cancer. Some clones in this sample may be carry-over from other donors' samples. CDR3 sequence (DNA): TGTGCCAGCAGTTACGCAGACAGGGCCCGGGAGCAGTACTTC. This sequence encodes CASSYADRAREQYF.